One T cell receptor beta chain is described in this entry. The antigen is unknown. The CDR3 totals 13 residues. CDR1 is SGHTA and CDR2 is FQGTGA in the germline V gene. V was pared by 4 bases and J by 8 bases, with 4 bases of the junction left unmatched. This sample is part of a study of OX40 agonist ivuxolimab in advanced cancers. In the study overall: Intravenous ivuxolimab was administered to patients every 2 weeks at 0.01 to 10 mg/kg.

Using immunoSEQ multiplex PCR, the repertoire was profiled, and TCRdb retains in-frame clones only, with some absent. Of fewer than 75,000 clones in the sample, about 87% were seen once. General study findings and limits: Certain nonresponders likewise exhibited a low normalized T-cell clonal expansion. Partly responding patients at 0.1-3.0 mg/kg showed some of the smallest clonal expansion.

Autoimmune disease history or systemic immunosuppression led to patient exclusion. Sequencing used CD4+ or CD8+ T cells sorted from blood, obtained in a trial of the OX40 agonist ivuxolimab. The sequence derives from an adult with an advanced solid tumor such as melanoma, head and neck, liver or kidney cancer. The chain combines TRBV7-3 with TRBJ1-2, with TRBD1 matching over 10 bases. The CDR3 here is CASSSPTGGGYTF. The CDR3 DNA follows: TGTGCCAGCAGCTCCCCGACAGGGGGCGGCTACACCTTC.